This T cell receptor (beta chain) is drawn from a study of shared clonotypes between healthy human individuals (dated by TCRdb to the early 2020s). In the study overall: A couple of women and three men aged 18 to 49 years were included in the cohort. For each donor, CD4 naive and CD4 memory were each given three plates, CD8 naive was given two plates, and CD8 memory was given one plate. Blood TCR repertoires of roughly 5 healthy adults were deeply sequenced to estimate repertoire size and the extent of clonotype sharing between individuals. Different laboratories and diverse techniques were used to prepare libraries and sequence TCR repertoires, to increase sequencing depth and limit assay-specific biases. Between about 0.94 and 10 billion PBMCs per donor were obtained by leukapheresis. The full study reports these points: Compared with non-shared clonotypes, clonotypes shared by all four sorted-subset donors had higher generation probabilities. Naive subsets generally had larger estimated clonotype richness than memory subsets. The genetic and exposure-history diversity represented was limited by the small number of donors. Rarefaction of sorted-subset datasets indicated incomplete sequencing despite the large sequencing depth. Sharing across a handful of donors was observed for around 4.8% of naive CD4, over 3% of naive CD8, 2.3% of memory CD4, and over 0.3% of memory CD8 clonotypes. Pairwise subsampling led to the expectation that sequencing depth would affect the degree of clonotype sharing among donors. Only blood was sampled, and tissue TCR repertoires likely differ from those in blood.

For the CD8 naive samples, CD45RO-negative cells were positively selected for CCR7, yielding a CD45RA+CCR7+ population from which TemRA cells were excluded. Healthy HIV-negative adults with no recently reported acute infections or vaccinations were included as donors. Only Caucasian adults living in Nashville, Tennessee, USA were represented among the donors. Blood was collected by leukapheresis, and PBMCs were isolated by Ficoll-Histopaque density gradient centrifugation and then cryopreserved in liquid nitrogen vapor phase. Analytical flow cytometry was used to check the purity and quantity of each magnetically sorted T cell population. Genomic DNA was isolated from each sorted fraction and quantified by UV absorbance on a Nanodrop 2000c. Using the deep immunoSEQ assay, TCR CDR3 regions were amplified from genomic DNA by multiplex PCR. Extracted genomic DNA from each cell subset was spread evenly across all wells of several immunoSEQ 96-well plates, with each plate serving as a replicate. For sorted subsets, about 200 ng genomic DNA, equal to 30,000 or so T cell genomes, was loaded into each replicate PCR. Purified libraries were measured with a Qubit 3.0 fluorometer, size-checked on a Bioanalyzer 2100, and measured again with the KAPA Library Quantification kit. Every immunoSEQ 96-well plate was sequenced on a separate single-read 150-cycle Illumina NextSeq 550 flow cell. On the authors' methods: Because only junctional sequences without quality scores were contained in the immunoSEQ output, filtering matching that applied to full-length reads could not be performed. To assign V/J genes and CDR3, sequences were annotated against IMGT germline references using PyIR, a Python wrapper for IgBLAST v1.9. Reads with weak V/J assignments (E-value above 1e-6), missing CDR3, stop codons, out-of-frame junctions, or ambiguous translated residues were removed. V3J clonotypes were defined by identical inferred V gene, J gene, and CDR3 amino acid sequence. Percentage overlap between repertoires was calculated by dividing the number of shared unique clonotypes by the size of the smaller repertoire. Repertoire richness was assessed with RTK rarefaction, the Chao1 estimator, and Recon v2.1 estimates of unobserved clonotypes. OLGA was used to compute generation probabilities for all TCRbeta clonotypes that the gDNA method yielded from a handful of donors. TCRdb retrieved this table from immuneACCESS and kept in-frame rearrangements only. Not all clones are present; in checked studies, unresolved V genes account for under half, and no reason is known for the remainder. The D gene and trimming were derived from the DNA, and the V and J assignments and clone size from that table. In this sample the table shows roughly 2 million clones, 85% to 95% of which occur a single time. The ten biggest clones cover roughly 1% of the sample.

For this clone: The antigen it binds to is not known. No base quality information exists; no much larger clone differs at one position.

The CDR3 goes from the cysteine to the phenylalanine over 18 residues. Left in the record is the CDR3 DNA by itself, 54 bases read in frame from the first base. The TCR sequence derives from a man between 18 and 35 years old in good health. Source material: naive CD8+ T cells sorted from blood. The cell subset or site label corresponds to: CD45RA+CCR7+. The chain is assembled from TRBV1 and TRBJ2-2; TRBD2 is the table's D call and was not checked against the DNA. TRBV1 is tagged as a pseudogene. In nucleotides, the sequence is TGCACCAGCAGCCAAGATAGGACTAGCAGACTGAACACCGGGGAGCTGTTTTTT. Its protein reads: CTSSQDRTSRLNTGELFF.